The sequence of this T cell receptor (beta chain) was determined in a study of control samples from healthy donors and cancer patients. Trimming removed 0 bases from V and 5 bases from J; junction bases left unmatched: 8. Germline V gives CDR1 GTSNPN, CDR2 SVGIG (reference sequence). The CDR3 contains 15 residues. Here immunoSEQ multiplex PCR was the method, and the copy in TCRdb shows in-frame clones only, minus some. The table has some 48,000 clones, over 90% seen once. The receptor comes from a woman between 45 and 60 years old with head and neck cancer. The V and J genes are TRBV30 and TRBJ1-1, with 8 bases identical to TRBD1. Sequencing input: PBMCs. CDR3 bases: TGTGCCTGGAGTGTAAGTCCACAGGGGGTAACTGAAGCTTTCTTT. Protein: CAWSVSPQGVTEAFF.